This TCR beta chain was identified during a study of blood T cells in healthy people across ages. Overall study: T cells yielded about one barcoded beta molecule per two cells through template switching.

The use of a sample-barcoded 5' primer and a J-beta primer mix characterized a second PCR of roughly 7 to 11 cycles. Tags on each cDNA molecule came from a template-switch adaptor with 12 random nucleotides. TCRdb redid the calling of the 5' RACE reads with MiXCR, one entry per CDR3 protein. The sample lists approximately 900,000 distinct CDR3 sequences; just under 30% were seen once. Researchers collected 9.5 to 10 milliliters of peripheral blood from every single donor. This clonotype was counted at least ten times. These same records also appear under a second study, on T cells of mothers and their children. That publication notes: Pairs that are related and pairs that are unrelated have TCR recombination output shaped similarly by thymic selection.

Material for sequencing was blood. This sequence originates from a woman aged 40 to 50 in good health.

CDR3 nucleotides: TGCAGTGCTAGTGGGTTGCGGGGGGGCTACGAGCAGTACTTC. The encoded protein is CSASGLRGGYEQYF. The chain combines TRBV20-1 with TRBJ2-7, with 9 bases matching TRBD2. This CDR3 is built from 14 residues. Per germline, CDR1 DFQATT and CDR2 SNEGSKA (reference sequence). The junction had 6 bases not matched to a gene; V was cut back by 3 bases and J by 3 bases.